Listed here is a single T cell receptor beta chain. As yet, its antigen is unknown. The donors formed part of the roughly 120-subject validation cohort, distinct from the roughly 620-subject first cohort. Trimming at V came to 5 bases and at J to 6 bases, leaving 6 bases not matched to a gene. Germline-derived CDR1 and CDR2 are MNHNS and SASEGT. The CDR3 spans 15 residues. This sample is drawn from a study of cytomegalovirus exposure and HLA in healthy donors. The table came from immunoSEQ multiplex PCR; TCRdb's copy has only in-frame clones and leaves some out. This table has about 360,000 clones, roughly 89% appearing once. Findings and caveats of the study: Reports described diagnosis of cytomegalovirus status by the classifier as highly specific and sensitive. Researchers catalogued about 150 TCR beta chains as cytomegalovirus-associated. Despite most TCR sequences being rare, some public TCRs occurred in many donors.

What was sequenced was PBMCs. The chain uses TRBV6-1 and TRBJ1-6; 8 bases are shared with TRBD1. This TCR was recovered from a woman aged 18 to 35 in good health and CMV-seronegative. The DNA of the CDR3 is TGTGCCAGCAGTCGGGACAGGAGCCTTAATTCACCCCTCCACTTT. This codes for CASSRDRSLNSPLHF.